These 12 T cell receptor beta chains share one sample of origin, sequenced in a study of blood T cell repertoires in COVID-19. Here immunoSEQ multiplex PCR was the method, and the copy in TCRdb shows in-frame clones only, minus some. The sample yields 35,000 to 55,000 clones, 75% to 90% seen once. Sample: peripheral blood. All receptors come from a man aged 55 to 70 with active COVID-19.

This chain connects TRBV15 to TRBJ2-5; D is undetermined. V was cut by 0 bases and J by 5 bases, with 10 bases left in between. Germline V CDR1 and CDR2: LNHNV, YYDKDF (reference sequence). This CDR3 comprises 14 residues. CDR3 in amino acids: CATSRDVGEETQYF. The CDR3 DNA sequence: TGTGCCACCAGCAGAGATGTTGGTGAGGAGACCCAGTACTTC.

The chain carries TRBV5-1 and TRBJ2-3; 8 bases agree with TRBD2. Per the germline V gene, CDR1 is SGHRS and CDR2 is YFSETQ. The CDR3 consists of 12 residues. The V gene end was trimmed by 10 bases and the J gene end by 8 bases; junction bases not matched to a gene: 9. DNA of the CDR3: TGCGCCGTAGCGGGATGGTTAGGTACGCAGTATTTT. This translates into CAVAGWLGTQYF.

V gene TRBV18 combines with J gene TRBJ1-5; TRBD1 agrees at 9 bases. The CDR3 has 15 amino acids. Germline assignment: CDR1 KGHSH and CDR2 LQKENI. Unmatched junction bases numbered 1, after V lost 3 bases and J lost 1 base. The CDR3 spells CASSPGQGSNQPQHF. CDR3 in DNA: TGTGCCAGCTCACCGGGACAGGGCAGCAATCAGCCCCAGCATTTT.

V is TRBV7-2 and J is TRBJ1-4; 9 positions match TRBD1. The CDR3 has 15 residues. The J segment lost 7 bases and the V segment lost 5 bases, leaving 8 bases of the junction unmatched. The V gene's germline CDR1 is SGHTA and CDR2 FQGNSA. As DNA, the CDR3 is TGTGCCAGCAGCCTCTGGGGACAGGGTGGTGAAAAACTGTTTTTT. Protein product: CASSLWGQGGEKLFF.

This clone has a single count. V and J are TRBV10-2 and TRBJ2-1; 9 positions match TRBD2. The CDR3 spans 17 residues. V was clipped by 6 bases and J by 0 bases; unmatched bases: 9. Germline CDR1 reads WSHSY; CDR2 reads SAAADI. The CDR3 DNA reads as TGCGCCAGCAGCTCCGGCGGGGGGGGGCCCTCCTACAATGAGCAGTTCTTC. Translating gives CASSSGGGGPSYNEQFF.

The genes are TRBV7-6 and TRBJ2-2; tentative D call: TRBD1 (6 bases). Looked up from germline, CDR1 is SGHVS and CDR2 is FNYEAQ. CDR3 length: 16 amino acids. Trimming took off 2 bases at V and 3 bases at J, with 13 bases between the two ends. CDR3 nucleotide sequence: TGTGCCAGCAGCTTATTGGGGGCACGGGACACCGGGGAGCTGTTTTTT. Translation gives CASSLLGARDTGELFF.

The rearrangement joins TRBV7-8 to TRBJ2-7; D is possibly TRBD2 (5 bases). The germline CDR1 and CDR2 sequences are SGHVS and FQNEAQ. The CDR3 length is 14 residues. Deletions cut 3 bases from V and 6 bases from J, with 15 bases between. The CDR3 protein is CASSFLLGKAEQYF. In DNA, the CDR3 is TGTGCCAGCAGCTTCCTACTAGGGAAGGCCGAGCAGTACTTC. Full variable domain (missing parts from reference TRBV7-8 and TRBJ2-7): GAGVSQSPRYKVAKRGQDVALRCDPISGHVSLFWYQQALGQGPEFLTYFQNEAQLDKSGLPSDRFFAERPEGSVSTLKIQRTQQEDSAVYLCASSFLLGKAEQYFGPGTRLTVT.

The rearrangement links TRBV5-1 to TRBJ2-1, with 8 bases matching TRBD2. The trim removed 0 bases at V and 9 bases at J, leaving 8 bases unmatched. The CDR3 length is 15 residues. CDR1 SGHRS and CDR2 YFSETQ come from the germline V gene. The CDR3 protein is CASSLEGTSSTEQFF. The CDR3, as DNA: TGCGCCAGCAGCTTGGAGGGGACTAGTAGCACTGAGCAGTTCTTC.

CDR3 nucleotides: TGTGCCAGCAGCTTTAGTTCGTCTTCGGGGGAGCAGTACTTC. It specifies CASSFSSSSGEQYF. The chain employs TRBV11-2 and TRBJ2-7, with D maybe TRBD2 (5 bases). CDR1 is SGHAT and CDR2 is FQNNGV in the germline V gene. Trimming took off 3 bases at V and 7 bases at J, with 16 bases between the two ends. The CDR3 length is 14 residues.

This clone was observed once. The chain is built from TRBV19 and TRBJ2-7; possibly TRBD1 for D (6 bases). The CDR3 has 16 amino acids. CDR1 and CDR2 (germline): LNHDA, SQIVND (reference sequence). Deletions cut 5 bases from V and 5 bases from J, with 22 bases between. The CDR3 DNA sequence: TGTGCCAGTAGTCTCCTCGGACAGACGGTCGGCAACGAGCAGTACTTC. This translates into CASSLLGQTVGNEQYF.

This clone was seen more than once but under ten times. In DNA form, the CDR3 reads TGTGCCAGCAGCTCGATAACGGACCCCTCGGGGGAAAAACTGTTTTTT. Amino acids: CASSSITDPSGEKLFF. The V gene is TRBV7-9, the J gene TRBJ1-4; no definite D call. The CDR3 totals 16 residues. Per the germline V gene, CDR1 is SEHNR and CDR2 is FQNEAQ (reference sequence). V dropped 4 bases and J dropped 8 bases, with 20 bases sitting between them.

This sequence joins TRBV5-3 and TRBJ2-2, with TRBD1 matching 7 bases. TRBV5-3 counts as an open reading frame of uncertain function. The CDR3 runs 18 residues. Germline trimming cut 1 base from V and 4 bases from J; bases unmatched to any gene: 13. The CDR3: CARSLPTTTGIITGELFF. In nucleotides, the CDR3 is TGTGCCAGAAGCTTGCCGACGACGACAGGGATCATCACCGGGGAGCTGTTTTTT.